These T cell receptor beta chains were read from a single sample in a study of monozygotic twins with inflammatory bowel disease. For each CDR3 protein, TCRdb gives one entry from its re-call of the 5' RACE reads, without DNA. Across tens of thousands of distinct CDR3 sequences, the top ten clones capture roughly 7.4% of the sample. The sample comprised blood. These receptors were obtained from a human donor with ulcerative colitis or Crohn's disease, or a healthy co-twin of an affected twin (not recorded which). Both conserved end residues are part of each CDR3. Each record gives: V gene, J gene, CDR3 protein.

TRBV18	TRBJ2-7	CSSSPGDREQYF
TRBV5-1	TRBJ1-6	CASSWDTNSPLHF
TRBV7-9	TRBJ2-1	CASSLSGGDEQFF
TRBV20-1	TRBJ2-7	CSAKGQGFSYEQYF
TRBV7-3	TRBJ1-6	CASSLGGRNSPLHF
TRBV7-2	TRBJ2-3	CASSPPGTQYF
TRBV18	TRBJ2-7	CASSRDKSYEQYF
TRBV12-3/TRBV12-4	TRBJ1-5	CASSWGGDQPQHF
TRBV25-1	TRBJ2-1	CASSVIRDRGNEQFF
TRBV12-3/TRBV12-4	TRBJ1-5	CASSLSGRRNQPQHF
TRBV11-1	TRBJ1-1	CASSYTGGTEAFF
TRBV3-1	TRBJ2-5	CASSRFSSPREETQYF
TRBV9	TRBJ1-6	CASSVGGGHNSPLHF
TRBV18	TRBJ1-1	CASSPARATEAFF
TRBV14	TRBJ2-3	CASSRLPTDTQYF
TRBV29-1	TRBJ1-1	CSVEESRTEAFF
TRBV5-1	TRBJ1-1	CASSFEGAPEAFF
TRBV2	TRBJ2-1	CASIIERDNEQFF
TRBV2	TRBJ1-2	CASRDRGIYGYTF
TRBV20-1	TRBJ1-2	CSARDNIYGYTF
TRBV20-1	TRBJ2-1	CSAPRAGGSYNEQFF
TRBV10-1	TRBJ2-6	CASSDGGPLVSGANVLTF
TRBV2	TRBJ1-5	CASSEEETGNQPQHF
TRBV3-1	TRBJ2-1	CASSQDPQRISPSEQFF
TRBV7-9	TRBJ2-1	CATPGQGHYNEQFF
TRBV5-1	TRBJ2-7	CASSSAGQIYEQYF
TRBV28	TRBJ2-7	CASSLDSPRSYEQYF
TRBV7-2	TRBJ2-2	CASSLVQYTGELFF